Below, 3 T cell receptor beta chains from the same sample are listed, as sequenced in a study of blood T cell repertoires in COVID-19. Using immunoSEQ multiplex PCR, the repertoire was profiled, and TCRdb retains in-frame clones only, with some absent. Of 200,000 to 250,000 clones in the sample, 80% to 90% were seen once. Source material: PBMCs or T cells enriched from blood (not recorded which). These receptors were taken from a woman in her late teens or twenties in a cohort exposed to, infected with or recovered from COVID-19 (not recorded which).

The V call is TRBV2, the J call TRBJ2-7; maybe TRBD1 (5 bases). The germline V gene encodes CDR1 SNHLY and CDR2 FYNNEI. The CDR3 is 13 amino acids. The V end lost 7 bases, the J end lost 3 bases, and 13 bases lay between the germline ends. CDR3 protein: CASTRARYYEQYF. CDR3 sequence (DNA): TGTGCCAGCACCAGGGCCCGGTACTACGAGCAGTACTTC.

The chain employs TRBV11-3 and TRBJ2-1; 8 bases fit TRBD2. This CDR3 contains 16 residues. The germline V gene has CDR1 SGHNT and CDR2 YENEEA. The V gene end was trimmed by 3 bases and the J gene end by 3 bases; junction bases not matched to a gene: 7. Here the CDR3 DNA reads TGTGCCAGCAGCTTCGGGACTAGGCAGATCTACAATGAGCAGTTCTTC. It yields the protein CASSFGTRQIYNEQFF.

The chain recombines TRBV5-4 with TRBJ1-5; D is undetermined. The ends were cut back, 0 bases at V and 2 bases at J, with 9 bases in the middle. CDR3 size: 15 residues. Germline V gene lookup returns CDR1 SGHNT and CDR2 YYREEE (reference sequence). The CDR3: CASSLEPGGNQPQHF. The CDR3 DNA is TGTGCCAGCAGCTTGGAACCCGGGGGCAATCAGCCCCAGCATTTT. The full variable domain, in which reference TRBV5-4 and TRBJ1-5 provide the parts outside the CDR3, is ETGVTQSPTHLIKTRGQQVTLRCSSQSGHNTVSWYQQALGQGPQFIFQYYREEENGRGNFPPRFSGLQFPNYSSELNVNALELDDSALYLCASSLEPGGNQPQHFGDGTRLSIL.